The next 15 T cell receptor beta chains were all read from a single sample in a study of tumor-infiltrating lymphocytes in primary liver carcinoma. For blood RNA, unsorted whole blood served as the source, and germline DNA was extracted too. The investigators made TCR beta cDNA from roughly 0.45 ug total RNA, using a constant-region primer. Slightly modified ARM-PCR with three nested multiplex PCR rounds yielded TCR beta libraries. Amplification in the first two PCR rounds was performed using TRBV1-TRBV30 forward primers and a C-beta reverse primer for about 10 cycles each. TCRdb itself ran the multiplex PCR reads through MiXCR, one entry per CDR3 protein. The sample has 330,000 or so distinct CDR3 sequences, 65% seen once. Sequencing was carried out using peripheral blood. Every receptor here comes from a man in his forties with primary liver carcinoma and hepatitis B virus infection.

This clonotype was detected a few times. This CDR3 reads CASTDGQVSNQPQHF. The DNA for the CDR3 is TGTGCCAGCACCGACGGGCAGGTTTCCAATCAGCCCCAGCATTTT. The chain links TRBV12-3 or TRBV12-4 to TRBJ1-5, with no clear D. Trimming left V 7 bases short and J 3 bases short, with 16 bases between. This CDR3 region has 15 residues.

This chain's CDR3 is CASSLTAGGETQYF. DNA for the CDR3: TGTGCCAGCAGCTTAACGGCGGGAGGGGAGACCCAGTACTTC. V is TRBV11-2 and J is TRBJ2-5; TRBD2 matches 9 bases. The germline CDR1 and CDR2 sequences are SGHAT and FQNNGV. Unmatched junction bases numbered 3, after V lost 2 bases and J lost 5 bases. The CDR3 sequence is 14 residues long.

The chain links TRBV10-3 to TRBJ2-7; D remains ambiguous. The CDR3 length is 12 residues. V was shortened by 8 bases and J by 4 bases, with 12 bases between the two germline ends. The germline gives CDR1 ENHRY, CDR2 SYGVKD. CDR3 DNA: TGTGCCATCGGTTTTCACAGTTACGAGCAGTACTTC. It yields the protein CAIGFHSYEQYF.

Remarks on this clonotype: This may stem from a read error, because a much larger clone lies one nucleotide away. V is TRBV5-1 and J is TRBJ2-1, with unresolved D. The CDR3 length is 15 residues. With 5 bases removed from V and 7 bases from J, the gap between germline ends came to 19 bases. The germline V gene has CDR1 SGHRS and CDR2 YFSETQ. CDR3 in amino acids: CASSYAGLQWNEQFF. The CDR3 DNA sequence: TGCGCCAGCAGTTATGCCGGGCTCCAGTGGAATGAGCAGTTCTTC.

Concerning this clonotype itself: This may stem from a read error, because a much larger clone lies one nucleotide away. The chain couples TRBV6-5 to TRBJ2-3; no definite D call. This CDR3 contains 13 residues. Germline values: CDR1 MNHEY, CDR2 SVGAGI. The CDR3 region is CASSYSPADTQFF. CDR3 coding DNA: TGTGCCAGCAGTTACTCTCCCGCAGATACGCAGTTTTTT.

CDR3 loop: CASSLTIMRSSNEQFF. CDR3 nucleotide sequence: TGTGCCAGCAGCTTGACTATCATGAGGTCATCAAATGAGCAGTTCTTC. J is TRBJ2-1 and V is TRBV11-2, with D perhaps TRBD2 (5 bases). The length of the CDR3 is 16 residues. V lost 3 bases and J lost 7, with 19 bases in between. Germline V CDR1 and CDR2: SGHAT, FQNNGV.

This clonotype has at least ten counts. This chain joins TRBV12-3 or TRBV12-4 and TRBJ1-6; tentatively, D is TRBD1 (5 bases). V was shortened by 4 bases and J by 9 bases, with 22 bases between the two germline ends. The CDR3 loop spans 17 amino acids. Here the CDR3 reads CASSSRTGGFLPSPLHF. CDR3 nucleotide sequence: TGTGCCAGCAGTTCACGAACGGGGGGGTTTTTACCTTCACCCCTCCACTTT.

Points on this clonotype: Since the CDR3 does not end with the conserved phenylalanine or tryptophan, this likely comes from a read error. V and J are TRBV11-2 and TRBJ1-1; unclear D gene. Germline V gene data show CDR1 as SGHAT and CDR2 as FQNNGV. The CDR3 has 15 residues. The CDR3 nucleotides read TGTGTCAGCAGCTTAGGCGGGAGCAGTAACACTGAAGCTTTCTTA. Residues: CVSSLGGSSNTEAFL.

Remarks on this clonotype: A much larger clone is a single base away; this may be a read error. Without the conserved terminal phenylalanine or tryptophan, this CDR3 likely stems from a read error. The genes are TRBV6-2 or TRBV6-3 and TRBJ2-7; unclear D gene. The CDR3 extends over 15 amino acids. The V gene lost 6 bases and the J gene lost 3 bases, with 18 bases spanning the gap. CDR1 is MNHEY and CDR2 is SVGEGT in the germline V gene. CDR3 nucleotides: TGTGCCAGCAGATATCTGGTGGAGACGATCTACGAGCAGTACATC. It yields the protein CASRYLVETIYEQYI.

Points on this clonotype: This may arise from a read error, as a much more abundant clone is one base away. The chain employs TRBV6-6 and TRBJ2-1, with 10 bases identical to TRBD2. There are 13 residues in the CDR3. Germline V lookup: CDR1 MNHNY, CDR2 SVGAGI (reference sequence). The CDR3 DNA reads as TGTGTCAGCACAGCGGGAGGGGGTAGGGAGCAGTTCTTC. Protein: CVSTAGGGREQFF.

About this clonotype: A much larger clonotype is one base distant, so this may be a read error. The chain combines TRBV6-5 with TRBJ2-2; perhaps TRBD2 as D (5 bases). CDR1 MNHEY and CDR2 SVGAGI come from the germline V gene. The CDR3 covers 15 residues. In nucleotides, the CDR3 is TGTGCCAGCAGTTCGTGGGCAACTAACACCGGGGAGCTGTTGTTT. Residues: CASSSWATNTGELLF.

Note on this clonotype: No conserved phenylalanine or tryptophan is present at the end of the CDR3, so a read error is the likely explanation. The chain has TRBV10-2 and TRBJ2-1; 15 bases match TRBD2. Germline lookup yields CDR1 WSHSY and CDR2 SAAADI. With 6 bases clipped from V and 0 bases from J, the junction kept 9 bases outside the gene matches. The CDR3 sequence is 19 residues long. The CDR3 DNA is TGCGCCAGCAGCCAAGGGGGACTAGCGGGAGGTCGCTCCTACAATGAGCAGTTCCTC. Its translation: CASSQGGLAGGRSYNEQFL.

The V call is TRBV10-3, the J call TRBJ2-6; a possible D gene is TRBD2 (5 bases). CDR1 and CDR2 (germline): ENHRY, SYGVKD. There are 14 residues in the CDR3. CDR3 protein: CDSGRLSGANVLTF. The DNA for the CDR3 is TGTGACAGCGGACGACTCTCTGGGGCCAACGTCCTGACTTTC.

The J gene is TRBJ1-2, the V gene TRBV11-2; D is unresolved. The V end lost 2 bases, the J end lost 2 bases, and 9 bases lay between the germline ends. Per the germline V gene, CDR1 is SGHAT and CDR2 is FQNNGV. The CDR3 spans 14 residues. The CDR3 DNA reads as TGTGCCAGCAGCTTATTGCAAGGGAACTATGGCTACACCTTC. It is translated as CASSLLQGNYGYTF.

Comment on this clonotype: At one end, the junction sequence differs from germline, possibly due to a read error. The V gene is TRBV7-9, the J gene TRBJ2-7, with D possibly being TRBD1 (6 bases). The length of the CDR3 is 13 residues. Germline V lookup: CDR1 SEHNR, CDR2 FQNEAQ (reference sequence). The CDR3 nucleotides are TGTCCCAGCAGCCCTCGGACAGAGTACGAGCAGTACTTC. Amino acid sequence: CPSSPRTEYEQYF.